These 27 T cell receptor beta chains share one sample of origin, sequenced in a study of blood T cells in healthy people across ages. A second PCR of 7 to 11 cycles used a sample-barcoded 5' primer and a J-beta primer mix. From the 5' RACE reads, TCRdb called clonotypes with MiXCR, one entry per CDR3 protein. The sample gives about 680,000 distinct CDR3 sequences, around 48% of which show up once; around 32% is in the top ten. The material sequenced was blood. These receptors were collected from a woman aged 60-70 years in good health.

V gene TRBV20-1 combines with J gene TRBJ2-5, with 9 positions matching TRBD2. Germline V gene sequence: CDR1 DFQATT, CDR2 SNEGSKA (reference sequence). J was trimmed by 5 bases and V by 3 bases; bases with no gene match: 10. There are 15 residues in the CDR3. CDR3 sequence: CSASFFSGSSETQYF. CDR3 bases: TGCAGTGCTAGTTTTTTTAGCGGGAGTTCGGAGACCCAGTACTTC.

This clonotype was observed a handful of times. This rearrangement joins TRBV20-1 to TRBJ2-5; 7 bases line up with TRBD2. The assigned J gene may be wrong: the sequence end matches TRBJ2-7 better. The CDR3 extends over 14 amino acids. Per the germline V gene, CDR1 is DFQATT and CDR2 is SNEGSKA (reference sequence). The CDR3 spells CSATPGGRPYEQYF. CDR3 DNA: TGCAGTGCTACGCCTGGCGGGAGACCGTACGAGCAGTACTTC.

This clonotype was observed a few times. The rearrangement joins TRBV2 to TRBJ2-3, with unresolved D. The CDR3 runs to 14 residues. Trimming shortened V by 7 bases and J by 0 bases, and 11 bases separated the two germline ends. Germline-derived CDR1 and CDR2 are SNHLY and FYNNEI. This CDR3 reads CASIGWESTDTQYF. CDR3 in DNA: TGTGCCAGCATCGGGTGGGAAAGCACAGATACGCAGTATTTT.

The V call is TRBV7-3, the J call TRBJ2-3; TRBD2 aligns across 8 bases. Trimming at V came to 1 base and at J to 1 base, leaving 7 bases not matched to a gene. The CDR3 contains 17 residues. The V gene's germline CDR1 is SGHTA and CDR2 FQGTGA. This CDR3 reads CASSLIGGRTRTDTQYF. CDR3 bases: TGTGCCAGCAGCTTAATAGGCGGGAGGACCCGCACAGATACGCAGTATTTT.

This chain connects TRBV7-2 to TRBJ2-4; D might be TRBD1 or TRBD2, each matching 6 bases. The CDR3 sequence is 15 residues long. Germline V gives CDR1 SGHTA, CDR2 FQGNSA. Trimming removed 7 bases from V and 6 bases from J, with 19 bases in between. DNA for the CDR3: TGTGCCAGCACCCCCGGTGGGGGGCTAGTAAACATTCAGTACTTC. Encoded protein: CASTPGGGLVNIQYF.

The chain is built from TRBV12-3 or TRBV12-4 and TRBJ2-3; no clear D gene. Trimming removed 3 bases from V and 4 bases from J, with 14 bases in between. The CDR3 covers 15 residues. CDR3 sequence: CASSFPNLCADTQYF. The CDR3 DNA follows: TGTGCCAGCAGTTTCCCCAACCTATGCGCAGATACGCAGTATTTT.

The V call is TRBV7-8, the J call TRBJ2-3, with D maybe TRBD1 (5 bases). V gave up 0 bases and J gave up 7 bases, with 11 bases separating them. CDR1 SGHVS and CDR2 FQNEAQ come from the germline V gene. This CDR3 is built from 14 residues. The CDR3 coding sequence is TGTGCCAGCAGCTTAGCCCAGGGAAGTAATACGCAGTATTTT. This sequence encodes CASSLAQGSNTQYF.

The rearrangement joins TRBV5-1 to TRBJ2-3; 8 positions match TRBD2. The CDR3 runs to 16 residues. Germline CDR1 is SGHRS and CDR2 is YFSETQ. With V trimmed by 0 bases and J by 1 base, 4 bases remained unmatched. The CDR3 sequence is CASSLAAGVGTDTQYF. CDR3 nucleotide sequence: TGCGCCAGCAGCTTGGCAGCGGGAGTTGGCACAGATACGCAGTATTTT.

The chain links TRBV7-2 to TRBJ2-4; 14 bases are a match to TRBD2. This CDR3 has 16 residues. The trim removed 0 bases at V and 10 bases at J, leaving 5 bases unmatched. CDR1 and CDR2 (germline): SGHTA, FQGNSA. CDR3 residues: CASSLAQGLAGGIQYF. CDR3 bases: TGTGCCAGCAGCTTAGCGCAAGGACTAGCGGGAGGTATTCAGTACTTC.

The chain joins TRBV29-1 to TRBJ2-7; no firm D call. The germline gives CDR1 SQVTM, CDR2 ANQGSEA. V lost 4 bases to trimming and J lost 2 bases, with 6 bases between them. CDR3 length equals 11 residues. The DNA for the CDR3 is TGCAGCGTTGTTGTCCCCTACGAGCAGTACTTC. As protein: CSVVVPYEQYF.

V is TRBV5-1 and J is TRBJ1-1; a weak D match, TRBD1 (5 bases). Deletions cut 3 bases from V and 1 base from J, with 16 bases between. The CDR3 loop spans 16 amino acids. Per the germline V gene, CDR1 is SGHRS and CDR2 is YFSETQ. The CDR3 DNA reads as TGCGCCAGCAGCTCTTCCACAGGAGCTCAGAACACTGAAGCTTTCTTT. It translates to CASSSSTGAQNTEAFF.

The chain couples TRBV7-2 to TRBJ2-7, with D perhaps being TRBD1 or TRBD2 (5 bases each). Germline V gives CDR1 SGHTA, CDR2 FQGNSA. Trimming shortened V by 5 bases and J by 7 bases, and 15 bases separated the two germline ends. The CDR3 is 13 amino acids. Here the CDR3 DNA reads TGTGCCAGCAGCCTCCACGGGGCGCGTGAGCAGTACTTC. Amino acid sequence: CASSLHGAREQYF.

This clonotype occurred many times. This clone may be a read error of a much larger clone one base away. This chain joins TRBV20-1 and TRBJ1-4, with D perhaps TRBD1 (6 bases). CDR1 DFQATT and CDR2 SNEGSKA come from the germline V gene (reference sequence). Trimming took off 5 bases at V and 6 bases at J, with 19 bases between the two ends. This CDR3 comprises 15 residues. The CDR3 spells CSAARVGGMDEKLFF. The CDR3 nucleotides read TGCAGTGCTGCCCGAGTTGGGGGCATGGATGAAAAACTGTTTTTT.

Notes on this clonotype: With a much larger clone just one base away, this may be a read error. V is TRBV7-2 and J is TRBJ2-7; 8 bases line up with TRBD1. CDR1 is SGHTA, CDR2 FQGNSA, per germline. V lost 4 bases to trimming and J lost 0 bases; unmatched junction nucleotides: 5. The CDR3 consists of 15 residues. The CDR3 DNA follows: TGTGCCAGCAGCTACAAACAGGGGGGCTCCTACGAGCAGTACTTC. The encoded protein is CASSYKQGGSYEQYF.

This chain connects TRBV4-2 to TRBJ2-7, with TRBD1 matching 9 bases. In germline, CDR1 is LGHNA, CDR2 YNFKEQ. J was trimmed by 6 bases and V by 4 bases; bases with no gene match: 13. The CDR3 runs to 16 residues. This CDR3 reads CASSPVGDRANFEQYF. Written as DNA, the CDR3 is TGTGCCAGCAGCCCAGTGGGGGACAGGGCGAACTTCGAGCAGTACTTC.

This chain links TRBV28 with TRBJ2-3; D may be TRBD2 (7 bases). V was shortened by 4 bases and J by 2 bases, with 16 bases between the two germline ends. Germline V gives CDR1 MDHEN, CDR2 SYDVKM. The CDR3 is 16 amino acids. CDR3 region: CASSSGGRRNTDTQYF. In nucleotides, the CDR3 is TGTGCCAGCAGTTCCGGGGGGCGGAGGAACACAGATACGCAGTATTTT.

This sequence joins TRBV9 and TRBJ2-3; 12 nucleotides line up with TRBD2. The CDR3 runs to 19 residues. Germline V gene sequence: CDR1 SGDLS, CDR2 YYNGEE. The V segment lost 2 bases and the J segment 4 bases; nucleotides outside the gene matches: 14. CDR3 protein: CASSVTITGTSGFADTQYF. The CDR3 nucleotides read TGTGCCAGCAGCGTCACCATAACCGGGACTAGCGGGTTCGCAGATACGCAGTATTTT.

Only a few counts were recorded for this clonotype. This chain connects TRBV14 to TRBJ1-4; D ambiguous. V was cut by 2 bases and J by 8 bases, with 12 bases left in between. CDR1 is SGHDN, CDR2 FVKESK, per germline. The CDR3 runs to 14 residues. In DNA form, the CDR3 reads TGTGCCAGCAGCCAAAACCTTCAAGGGGAAAAACTGTTTTTT. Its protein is CASSQNLQGEKLFF.

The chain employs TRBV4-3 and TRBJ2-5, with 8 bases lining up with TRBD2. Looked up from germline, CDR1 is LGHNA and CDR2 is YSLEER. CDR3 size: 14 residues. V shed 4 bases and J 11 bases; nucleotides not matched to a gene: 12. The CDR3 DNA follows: TGCGCCAGCAGCCGGGGACTAGGTGTTGGTGAGCAGTACTTC. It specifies CASSRGLGVGEQYF.

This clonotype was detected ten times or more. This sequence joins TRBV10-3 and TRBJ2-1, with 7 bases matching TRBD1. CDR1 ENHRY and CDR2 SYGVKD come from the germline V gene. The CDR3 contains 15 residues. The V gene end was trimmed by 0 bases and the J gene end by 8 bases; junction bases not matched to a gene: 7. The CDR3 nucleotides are TGTGCCATCAGTGAGTCTACAGGGGCCCGGGATGAGCAGTTCTTC. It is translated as CAISESTGARDEQFF.

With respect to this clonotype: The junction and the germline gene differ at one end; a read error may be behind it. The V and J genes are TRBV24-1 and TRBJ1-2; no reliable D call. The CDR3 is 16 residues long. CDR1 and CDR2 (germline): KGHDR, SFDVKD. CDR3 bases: TGTGCCACCAGTGACGCCCATGGTGCGGCTTTATATGGCTACATCTTC. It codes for CATSDAHGAALYGYIF.

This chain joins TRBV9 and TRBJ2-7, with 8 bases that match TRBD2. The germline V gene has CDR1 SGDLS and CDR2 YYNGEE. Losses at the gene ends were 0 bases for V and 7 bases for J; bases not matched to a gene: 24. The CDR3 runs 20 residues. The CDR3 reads CASSVVPAGDTRESYNEQYF. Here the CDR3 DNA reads TGTGCCAGCAGCGTAGTTCCAGCGGGAGATACTAGGGAATCCTACAATGAGCAGTACTTC.

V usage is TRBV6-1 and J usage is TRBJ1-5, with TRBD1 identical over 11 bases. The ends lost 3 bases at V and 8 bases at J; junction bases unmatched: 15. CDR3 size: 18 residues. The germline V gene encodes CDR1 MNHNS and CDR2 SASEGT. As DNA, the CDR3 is TGTGCCAGCAGTGACGGTCCCGGGACAGGGGGTGTCTCGAAGCCCCAGCATTTT. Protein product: CASSDGPGTGGVSKPQHF.

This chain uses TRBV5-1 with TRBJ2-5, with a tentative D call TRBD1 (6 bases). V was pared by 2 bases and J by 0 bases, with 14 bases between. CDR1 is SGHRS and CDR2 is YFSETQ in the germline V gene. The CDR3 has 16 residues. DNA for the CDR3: TGCGCCAGCAGCTTCCTACAGGGCCGTGACCAAGAGACCCAGTACTTC. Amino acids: CASSFLQGRDQETQYF.

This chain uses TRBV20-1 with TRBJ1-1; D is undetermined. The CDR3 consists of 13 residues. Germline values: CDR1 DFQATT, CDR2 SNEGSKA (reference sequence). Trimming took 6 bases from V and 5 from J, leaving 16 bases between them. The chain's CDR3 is CSARPMELTEAFF. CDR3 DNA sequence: TGCAGTGCCCGCCCCATGGAACTAACTGAAGCTTTCTTT.

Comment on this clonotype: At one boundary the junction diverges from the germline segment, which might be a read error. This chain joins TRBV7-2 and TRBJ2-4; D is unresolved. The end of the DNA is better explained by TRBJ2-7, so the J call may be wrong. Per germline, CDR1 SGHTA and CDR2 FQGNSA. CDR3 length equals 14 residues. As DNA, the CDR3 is TGTGCCCGCAGCTTAGGTACACAATACTACGAGCAGTACTTC. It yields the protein CARSLGTQYYEQYF.

The chain's CDR3 is CASSQPRGLQETQYF. In nucleotides, the CDR3 is TGTGCCAGCAGCCAGCCCCGGGGACTCCAAGAGACCCAGTACTTC. V is TRBV14 and J is TRBJ2-5, with D maybe TRBD2 (6 bases). Germline values: CDR1 SGHDN, CDR2 FVKESK. The CDR3 is 15 amino acids. V lost 3 bases and J 1 base, leaving 12 bases between the germline ends.